Shown below are 8 T cell receptor beta chains from a single sample sequenced in a study of blood T cell repertoires in COVID-19. Assay used: immunoSEQ multiplex PCR; TCRdb lists only in-frame clones, some missing. The sample shows some 280,000 clones, about 85% of them seen only once. Sequencing input: peripheral blood. These receptors all come from a woman aged 45-65 years with active or convalescent COVID-19.

This clone was seen once. This sequence joins TRBV19 and TRBJ2-3; D is perhaps TRBD2 (6 bases). Between the trimmed V and J ends, which lost 6 bases and 0 bases, there was a span of 19 bases. CDR3 length: 17 residues. Germline CDR1 and CDR2: LNHDA and SQIVND (reference sequence). CDR3 coding DNA: TGTGCCAGTAGAGCGGCCCTAGGGCGGGGAAGCACAGATACGCAGTATTTT. It is translated as CASRAALGRGSTDTQYF. The full variable domain, rest sourced from reference TRBV19 and TRBJ2-3, is DGGITQSPKYLFRKEGQNVTLSCEQNLNHDAMYWYRQDPGQGLRLIYYSQIVNDFQKGDIAEGYSVSREKKESFPLTVTSAQKNPTAFYLCASRAALGRGSTDTQYFGPGTRLTVL.

V and J are TRBV4-1 and TRBJ1-2; D unclear. Germline values: CDR1 MGHRA, CDR2 YSYEKL. The CDR3 has 17 amino acids. V was clipped by 2 bases and J by 3 bases, with 19 bases between them. The CDR3 is CASSQSIQVLAHYGYTF. In nucleotides, the CDR3 is TGCGCCAGCAGCCAATCTATCCAGGTCTTGGCCCACTATGGCTACACCTTC.

The chain joins TRBV24-1 to TRBJ1-2; the match to TRBD1 covers 12 bases. Germline V lookup: CDR1 KGHDR, CDR2 SFDVKD. V lost 4 bases to trimming and J lost 7 bases; unmatched junction nucleotides: 6. The CDR3 is 15 amino acids. Here the CDR3 reads CATSDQGQGAVGYTF. The CDR3 bases are TGTGCCACCAGTGACCAGGGACAGGGGGCGGTTGGCTACACCTTC.

This chain joins TRBV18 and TRBJ2-3; D possibly corresponds to TRBD2 (5 bases). The V gene's germline CDR1 is KGHSH and CDR2 LQKENI. The CDR3 loop spans 16 amino acids. V shed 1 base and J shed 0 bases, with 11 bases lying between them. The CDR3 nucleotides read TGTGCCAGCTCACCACTGGATAGCGAGAGCACAGATACGCAGTATTTT. Protein sequence: CASSPLDSESTDTQYF. Supplemented by reference TRBV18 and TRBJ2-3, the full variable domain reads NAGVMQNPRHLVRRRGQEARLRCSPMKGHSHVYWYRQLPEEGLKFMVYLQKENIIDESGMPKERFSAEFPKEGPSILRIQQVVRGDSAAYFCASSPLDSESTDTQYFGPGTRLTVL.

This chain links TRBV29-1 with TRBJ1-1; possibly TRBD1 for D (5 bases). CDR1 and CDR2 (germline): SQVTM, ANQGSEA. The CDR3 extends over 13 amino acids. Between the trimmed V and J ends, which lost 6 bases and 3 bases, there was a span of 14 bases. The CDR3 bases are TGCAGCGTCCGGACGGGGGTTTACACTGAAGCTTTCTTT. Amino acids: CSVRTGVYTEAFF.

For the CDR3, the DNA is TGTGCCAGCAGCCGGATGACTAGCGGGAGAGCCGGAGATACGCAGTATTTT. The encoded protein is CASSRMTSGRAGDTQYF. This sequence joins TRBV3-1 (or the pseudogene TRBV3-2) and TRBJ2-3; 12 nucleotides line up with TRBD2. Germline CDR1 and CDR2: LGHDT and YNNKEL (reference sequence). Trimming at V came to 4 bases and at J to 5 bases, leaving 10 bases not matched to a gene. The length of the CDR3 is 17 residues.

The chain joins TRBV5-1 to TRBJ2-1; tentatively, D is TRBD2 (6 bases). The CDR3 covers 14 residues. Per the germline V gene, CDR1 is SGHRS and CDR2 is YFSETQ. The CDR3 loop is CASSLSAGTNEQFF. The DNA of the CDR3 is TGCGCGTCGAGCTTATCGGCGGGAACCAATGAGCAGTTCTTC.

The chain is built from TRBV6-2 or TRBV6-3 and TRBJ2-2, with 8 bases that match TRBD2. Germline assignment: CDR1 MNHEY and CDR2 SVGEGT. After removal of 2 bases from V and 4 bases from J, the junction contained 3 bases not matched to a gene. The CDR3 extends over 15 amino acids. The DNA of the CDR3 is TGTGCCAGCAGTTACCTTCTAGCGGGCACCGGGGAGCTGTTTTTT. Translated, it gives CASSYLLAGTGELFF.